This T cell receptor beta chain was recorded in a study of blood T cell repertoires in COVID-19. Study details: There were acute and convalescent COVID-19 samples, and they came from the United States, Italy and Spain.

As processed by the authors: Amplification with reference gene primers provided the estimates of nucleated cell counts. The assay was immunoSEQ multiplex PCR, and TCRdb's table has in-frame clones only and misses some. The V and J calls and the clone size are those of that table, but D and trimming were determined from the DNA. This table has over 95,000 clones, 85% appearing once. The trim removed 3 bases at V and 3 bases at J, leaving 7 bases unmatched. The CDR3 is 16 amino acids. Germline assignment: CDR1 LNHNV and CDR2 YYDKDF (reference sequence). This clone occurred a few times. The sequencing sample was made of peripheral blood. This sequence originates from a human donor in a cohort sampled during active COVID-19. The rearrangement links TRBV15 to TRBJ1-3; 8 nucleotides line up with TRBD1. CDR3 in amino acids: CATSSEQGALGNTIYF. DNA of the CDR3: TGTGCCACCAGCAGTGAGCAGGGGGCGCTTGGAAACACCATATATTTT.